These 11 T cell receptor beta chains were all obtained from the same sample, sequenced in a study of Graves' ophthalmopathy and Graves' hyperthyroidism. TCR beta CDR3 regions were amplified from RNA transcripts. A first-round RT-PCR used HTBI primers, followed by a second-round multiplex PCR. Via MiXCR, TCRdb re-called the multiplex PCR reads, giving one row per CDR3 protein. The data hold about 550,000 distinct CDR3 sequences, with 35% to 40% observed a single time. The specimen sequenced was peripheral blood or thyroid tissue (not recorded which). The receptor set was obtained from an adult man with Graves' hyperthyroidism.

The gene calls are TRBV12-3 or TRBV12-4 and TRBJ2-2; D is undetermined. This CDR3 has 14 amino acids. V gave up 10 bases and J gave up 4 bases, with 16 bases separating them. CDR3 sequence reads: CAITPHRVTGELFF. The DNA of the CDR3 is TGTGCCATCACCCCCCATAGGGTCACCGGGGAGCTGTTTTTT.

The chain joins TRBV4-2 to TRBJ2-7; TRBD2 agrees at 12 bases. V was pared by 1 base and J by 5 bases, with 12 bases of the junction left unmatched. The CDR3 consists of 18 residues. Germline V lookup: CDR1 LGHNA, CDR2 YNFKEQ. CDR3 sequence reads: CASSQGALAGGLVNEQYF. Here the CDR3 DNA reads TGTGCCAGCAGCCAAGGAGCTCTAGCGGGGGGGCTTGTGAACGAGCAGTACTTC.

This clonotype was counted only a few times. The rearrangement uses TRBV19 and TRBJ1-5; 10 nucleotides match TRBD1. The V segment lost 6 bases and the J segment 1 base; nucleotides outside the gene matches: 9. The germline V gene encodes CDR1 LNHDA and CDR2 SQIVND (reference sequence). The CDR3 has 17 residues. The CDR3 protein is CASSVTGTGDSNQPQHF. The CDR3 nucleotides read TGTGCCAGTAGCGTAACCGGGACAGGGGACAGCAATCAGCCCCAGCATTTT.

This clonotype was observed many times. The genes are TRBV7-8 and TRBJ2-7; D remains unclear. The V end lost 1 base, the J end lost 2 bases, and 12 bases lay between the germline ends. The CDR3 extends over 15 amino acids. CDR1 is SGHVS, CDR2 FQNEAQ, per germline. CDR3 bases: TGTGCCAGCAGCTTAGGGCACGACCTCACCTACGAGCAGTACTTC. Protein: CASSLGHDLTYEQYF.

This clonotype was seen repeatedly, ten times or more. V gene TRBV2 combines with J gene TRBJ1-2; maybe TRBD1 (5 bases). CDR3 length: 18 residues. Trimming removed 2 bases at V and 1 base at J, with 20 bases between. Germline loops: CDR1 SNHLY, CDR2 FYNNEI. The DNA for the CDR3 is TGTGCCAGCAGTGAATTAGTATCAGGGACGGGGTTTAACTATGGCTACACCTTC. Translation gives CASSELVSGTGFNYGYTF. The whole variable domain, remainder taken from reference TRBV2 and TRBJ1-2, is EPEVTQTPSHQVTQMGQEVILRCVPISNHLYFYWYRQILGQKVEFLVSFYNNEISEKSEIFDDQFSVERPDGSNFTLKIRSTKLEDSAMYFCASSELVSGTGFNYGYTFGSGTRLTVV.

The rearrangement joins TRBV9 to TRBJ1-1, with D unclear. Germline V lookup: CDR1 SGDLS, CDR2 YYNGEE. Between the trimmed V and J ends, which lost 0 bases and 1 base, there was a span of 10 bases. The CDR3 extends over 15 amino acids. The CDR3 DNA reads as TGTGCCAGCAGCGTAGGCGGTAGCGGGAACACTGAAGCTTTCTTT. The encoded protein is CASSVGGSGNTEAFF.

The rearrangement joins TRBV7-6 to TRBJ2-5, with TRBD2 matching over 11 bases. The CDR3 sequence is 18 residues long. Germline V gene data show CDR1 as SGHVS and CDR2 as FNYEAQ. Trimming cost V 4 bases and J 3 bases; bases outside gene matches: 13. CDR3 in amino acids: CASSYSLEPGLAEETQYF. The CDR3 coding sequence is TGTGCCAGCAGCTACAGCCTAGAGCCGGGACTAGCGGAAGAGACCCAGTACTTC.

This sequence joins TRBV7-3 and TRBJ1-2; D is uncertain. V was shortened by 8 bases and J by 0 bases, with 13 bases between the two germline ends. Germline values: CDR1 SGHTA, CDR2 FQGTGA. The CDR3 consists of 14 residues. CDR3 in DNA: TGTGCCAGCTCCCGGGATTTAGCTAACTATGGCTACACCTTC. The encoded protein is CASSRDLANYGYTF. Supplemented by reference TRBV7-3 and TRBJ1-2, the full variable domain reads GAGVSQTPSNKVTEKGKYVELRCDPISGHTALYWYRQSLGQGPEFLIYFQGTGAADDSGLPNDRFFAVRPEGSVSTLKIQRTERGDSAVYLCASSRDLANYGYTFGSGTRLTVV.

This clonotype was picked up a small number of times. V and J are TRBV6-6 and TRBJ1-1, with TRBD1 identical over 11 bases. CDR1 MNHNY and CDR2 SVGAGI come from the germline V gene (reference sequence). The CDR3 totals 16 residues. With V trimmed by 2 bases and J by 4 bases, 6 bases remained unmatched. The CDR3, as DNA: TGTGCCAGCAGTTACGGACCGGGACAGGGGGTCACTGAAGCTTTCTTT. Its translation is CASSYGPGQGVTEAFF.

The chain couples TRBV15 to TRBJ2-5; D perhaps matches TRBD1 (6 bases). V was pared by 6 bases and J by 5 bases, with 13 bases between. CDR3 length equals 13 residues. Germline CDR1 and CDR2: LNHNV and YYDKDF (reference sequence). The CDR3 region is CATRGAAEETQYF. The CDR3 coding sequence is TGTGCCACCAGGGGGGCGGCGGAGGAGACCCAGTACTTC.

This clonotype was picked up many times. The genes are TRBV29-1 and TRBJ1-4, with TRBD1 identical over 7 bases. The germline V gene has CDR1 SQVTM and CDR2 ANQGSEA. The CDR3 extends over 13 amino acids. The J segment lost 5 bases and the V segment lost 3 bases, leaving 3 bases of the junction unmatched. The CDR3 here is CSVDRGENEKLFF. CDR3 bases: TGCAGCGTTGACAGGGGGGAGAATGAAAAACTGTTTTTT.